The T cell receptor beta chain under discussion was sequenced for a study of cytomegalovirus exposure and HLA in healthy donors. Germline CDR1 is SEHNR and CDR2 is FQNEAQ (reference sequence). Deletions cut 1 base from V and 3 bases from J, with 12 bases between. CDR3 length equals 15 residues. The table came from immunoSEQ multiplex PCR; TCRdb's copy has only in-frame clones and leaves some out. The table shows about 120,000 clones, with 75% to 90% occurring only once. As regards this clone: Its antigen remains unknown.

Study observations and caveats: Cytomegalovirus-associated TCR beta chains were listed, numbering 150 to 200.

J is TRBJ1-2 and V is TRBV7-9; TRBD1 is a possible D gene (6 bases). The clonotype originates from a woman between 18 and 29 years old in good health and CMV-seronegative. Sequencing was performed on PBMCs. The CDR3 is CASSLEFGQHYGYTF. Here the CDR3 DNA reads TGTGCCAGCAGCTTAGAGTTTGGACAGCACTATGGCTACACCTTC. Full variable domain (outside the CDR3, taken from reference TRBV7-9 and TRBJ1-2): DTGVSQNPRHKITKRGQNVTFRCDPISEHNRLYWYRQTLGQGPEFLTYFQNEAQLEKSRLLSDRFSAERPKGSFSTLEIQRTEQGDSAMYLCASSLEFGQHYGYTFGSGTRLTVV.